The following is a T cell receptor beta chain sequence with its context. Antigen: not known. This record comes from a study of T cell responses to AZD1222 COVID-19 vaccine. Study-wide results and caveats: Researchers report vaccine-associated CD4 TCRs spanning spike, with dominance at 160-218 and 743-854. Spike-specific TCR repertoires showed rising breadth and depth after two AZD1222 doses.

Assay used: immunoSEQ multiplex PCR; TCRdb lists only in-frame clones, some missing. Found here are around 210,000 clones, roughly 94% of them singletons; the top ten hold 1.7%. With 3 bases removed from V and 6 bases from J, the gap between germline ends came to 10 bases. Germline assignment: CDR1 SGHNT and CDR2 YYREEE (reference sequence). The CDR3 consists of 13 residues. The chain employs TRBV5-4 and TRBJ2-1; D is unclear. This material consisted of peripheral blood, taken 28 days after the second dose of the MenACWY control vaccine. The receptor was isolated from an adult who received the MenACWY meningococcal vaccine as a control. The CDR3 DNA reads TGTGCCAGCAGCTCGGCCCTCCGCAATGAGCAGTTCTTC. Translated: CASSSALRNEQFF. Combining the CDR3 with reference TRBV5-4 and TRBJ2-1 gives the whole variable domain ETGVTQSPTHLIKTRGQQVTLRCSSQSGHNTVSWYQQALGQGPQFIFQYYREEENGRGNFPPRFSGLQFPNYSSELNVNALELDDSALYLCASSSALRNEQFFGPGTRLTVL.